This is a list of T cell receptor beta chains from one sample in a study of blood T cell repertoires in COVID-19. TCRdb's copy holds only in-frame clones and misses some; the assay was immunoSEQ multiplex PCR. The sample yields roughly 100,000 clones, 90% to 95% seen once. Sequencing was carried out using peripheral blood. Receptor source: a human donor with active COVID-19. The donor label of this sample is uncertain. Each CDR3 is given without its conserved first and last residue.

>TRBJ1-6|TRBV5-1
ASSLGTANRSPLH
>TRBJ1-6|TRBV18
ASSSTGEGNSPLH
>TRBJ2-2|TRBV9
ASSVEQGAGELF
>TRBJ2-5|TRBV3-1/TRBV3-2
ASSSSGPTQY
>TRBJ2-1|TRBV5-4
ASSLFGRGINEQF
>TRBJ1-1|TRBV5-5
ASHNPGAEAF
>TRBJ1-1|TRBV5-6
ASSAEGQGADTEAF
>TRBJ2-7|TRBV7-9
ASSLYGEKDEQY
>TRBJ2-3|TRBV28
ASRPAGGGQGAKDTQY
>TRBJ2-6|TRBV28
ASTKTGSSGANVLT